What follows are 2 T cell receptor beta chains derived from one specimen sequenced in a study of cytomegalovirus exposure and HLA in healthy donors. The PCR ran on 60 Vbeta and 13 Jbeta primers. Measured with immunoSEQ multiplex PCR; TCRdb has only the in-frame clones, and not every one. The data contain about 82,000 clones, around 10% of them singletons. Sample: PBMCs. These receptor sequences come from a man between 60 and 75 years old in good health and CMV-seropositive.

This clone occurred a few times. The V and J genes are TRBV29-1 and TRBJ2-1; D gene ambiguous. CDR1 and CDR2 (germline): SQVTM, ANQGSEA. The CDR3 runs to 13 residues. V shed 5 bases and J shed 0 bases, with 8 bases lying between them. The chain's CDR3 is CSVHVVSYNEQFF. The CDR3 coding sequence is TGCAGCGTTCATGTAGTCTCCTACAATGAGCAGTTCTTC.

The V gene is TRBV27, the J gene TRBJ2-1, with a tentative D call TRBD1 (6 bases). CDR1 MNHEY and CDR2 SMNVEV come from the germline V gene (reference sequence). V lost 4 bases, J lost 4 bases, and 8 bases lay in between. The length of the CDR3 is 13 residues. The CDR3 nucleotides read TGTGCCAGCAGTTCCACAGGGTACAATGAGCAGTTCTTC. Its translation is CASSSTGYNEQFF.